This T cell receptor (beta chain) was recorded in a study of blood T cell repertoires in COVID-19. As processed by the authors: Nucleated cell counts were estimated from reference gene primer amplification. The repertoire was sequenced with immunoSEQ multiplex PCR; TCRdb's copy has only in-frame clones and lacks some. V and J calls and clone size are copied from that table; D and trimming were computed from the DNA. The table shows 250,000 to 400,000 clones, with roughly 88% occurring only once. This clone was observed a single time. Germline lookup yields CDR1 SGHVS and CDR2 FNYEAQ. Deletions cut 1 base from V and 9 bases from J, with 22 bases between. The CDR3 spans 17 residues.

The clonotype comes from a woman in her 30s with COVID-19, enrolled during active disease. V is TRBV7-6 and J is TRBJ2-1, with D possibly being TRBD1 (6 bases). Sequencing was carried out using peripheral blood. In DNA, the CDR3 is TGTGCCAGCAGCTTAGACATGGTGGGGGCCCGCCAAGGTGAGCAGTTCTTC. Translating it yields CASSLDMVGARQGEQFF.